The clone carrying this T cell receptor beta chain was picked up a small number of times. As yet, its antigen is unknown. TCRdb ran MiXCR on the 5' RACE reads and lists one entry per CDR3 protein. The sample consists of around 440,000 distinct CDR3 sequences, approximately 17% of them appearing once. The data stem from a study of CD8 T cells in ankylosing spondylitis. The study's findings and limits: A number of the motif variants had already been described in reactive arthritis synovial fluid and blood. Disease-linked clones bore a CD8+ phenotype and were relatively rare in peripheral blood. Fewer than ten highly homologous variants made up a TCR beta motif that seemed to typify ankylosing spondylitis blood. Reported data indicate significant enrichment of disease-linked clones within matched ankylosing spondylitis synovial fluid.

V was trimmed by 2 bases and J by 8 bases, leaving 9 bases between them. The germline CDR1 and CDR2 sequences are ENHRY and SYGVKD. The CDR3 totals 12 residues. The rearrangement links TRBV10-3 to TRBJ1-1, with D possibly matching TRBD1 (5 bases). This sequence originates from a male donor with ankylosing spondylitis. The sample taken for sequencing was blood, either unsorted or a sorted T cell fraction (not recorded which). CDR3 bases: TGTGCCATCAGTGAGAGTGCAGGGGAAGCTTTCTTT. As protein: CAISESAGEAFF.